Included here is one T cell receptor beta chain sequence, with context. Only a few counts were recorded for this clonotype. This clone's antigen is unknown. Base qualities are not at hand, and no much larger clone is one base apart. The library relied on RT-PCR. Sequencing relied on a NextSeq 550. TCRdb handled the public reads itself, with Q25 trimming in fastp and clone calling in MiXCR, and kept productive beta chains. Identical CDR3 proteins give one entry, which carries the most common genes and DNA. Within this sample are fewer than 500,000 distinct CDR3 sequences, with approximately 16% of them counted one time only. Clones ranked in the top ten supply 7.2% of the sample. The sample is drawn from a study of patients and donors after allogeneic stem cell transplantation (dated by TCRdb to about 2020). Compared with germline, V lacks 5 bases and J lacks 7 bases; bases without a gene match: 6. From the germline V gene, CDR1 is SNHLY and CDR2 is FYNNEI. The CDR3 runs 15 amino acids, cysteine and phenylalanine included. Of the read, only the CDR3 DNA is kept; its 45 bases are in frame from base 1.

The sample was blood, either unsorted or a sorted T cell fraction (not recorded which). The receptor's source is a human donor who was either an allogeneic HSCT recipient or a stem cell or donor lymphocyte infusion donor (not recorded which). It is not recorded whose cells these are; they may come from a transplant donor. Here the chain combines TRBV2 and TRBJ2-2; TRBD2 lines up with 11 middle nucleotides. The CDR3 in this case is CASSTLAGEGGELFF. The DNA is TGTGCCAGCAGTACACTAGCGGGAGAAGGCGGGGAGCTGTTTTTT.